A single sample gave rise to the 27 T cell receptor beta chains below, sequenced in a study of blood T cell repertoires in COVID-19. Data came from immunoSEQ multiplex PCR; TCRdb stores just in-frame clones and leaves some out. The repertoire includes 200,000 to 250,000 clones, about 90% of them detected once, and about 2.2% sits in the top ten. The sample consisted of peripheral blood. The receptors originated from a woman aged 45-59 years with acute or convalescent COVID-19.

A few counts support this clone. The V call is TRBV11-2, the J call TRBJ1-4, with 8 nucleotides matching TRBD1. V lost 3 bases, J lost 8 bases, and 5 bases stayed unmatched. This CDR3 contains 14 residues. The germline gives CDR1 SGHAT, CDR2 FQNNGV. The CDR3: CASSFGQGAEKLFF. The CDR3 nucleotides are TGTGCCAGCAGCTTTGGGCAGGGGGCCGAAAAACTGTTTTTT.

This clone occurred once. The chain combines TRBV2 with TRBJ2-1; 8 nucleotides agree with TRBD1. The CDR3 totals 14 residues. CDR1 SNHLY and CDR2 FYNNEI come from the germline V gene. V lost 4 bases, J lost 8 bases, and 7 bases stayed unmatched. CDR3 DNA: TGTGCCAGCAGTGCCAGGGGGCCAACGGATGAGCAGTTCTTC. Its translation is CASSARGPTDEQFF.

The chain joins TRBV11-2 to TRBJ1-1; TRBD1 agrees at 8 bases. CDR1 and CDR2 (germline): SGHAT, FQNNGV. This CDR3 contains 13 residues. Unmatched junction bases numbered 9, after V lost 5 bases and J lost 10 bases. In DNA, the CDR3 is TGTGCCAGCAGCCCAGGGGGCGGCCCACGAGCTTTCTTT. It encodes CASSPGGGPRAFF.

V and J are TRBV11-1 and TRBJ2-7, with 8 positions matching TRBD1. From germline, CDR1 is SGHAT and CDR2 FQDESV (reference sequence). Trimming took 5 bases from V and 6 from J; bases not matched to a gene: 6. There are 13 residues in the CDR3. The CDR3 DNA is TGTGCCAGCAGCGCGACAGGGGTACGCGAGCAGTACTTC. Protein sequence: CASSATGVREQYF.

This chain uses TRBV6-5 with TRBJ2-7; D possibly corresponds to TRBD2 (5 bases). The CDR3 extends over 16 amino acids. CDR1 is MNHEY and CDR2 is SVGAGI in the germline V gene. The ends were cut back, 2 bases at V and 0 bases at J, with 14 bases in the middle. CDR3 coding DNA: TGTGCCAGCAGTTACAACCCAGCGGTGAGCTCCTACGAGCAGTACTTC. Amino acids: CASSYNPAVSSYEQYF.

This chain joins TRBV2 and TRBJ2-1, with 7 bases aligning to TRBD2. Germline V gene lookup returns CDR1 SNHLY and CDR2 FYNNEI. The CDR3 sequence is 14 residues long. V trimming: 4 bases; J trimming: 1 base; junction bases outside the gene matches: 1. CDR3 sequence reads: CASSGLASYNEQFF. The CDR3 DNA is TGTGCCAGCAGTGGACTAGCTTCCTACAATGAGCAGTTCTTC. Together with reference TRBV2 and TRBJ2-1, the CDR3 gives the full variable domain: EPEVTQTPSHQVTQMGQEVILRCVPISNHLYFYWYRQILGQKVEFLVSFYNNEISEKSEIFDDQFSVERPDGSNFTLKIRSTKLEDSAMYFCASSGLASYNEQFFGPGTRLTVL.

The genes are TRBV9 and TRBJ2-3; D not resolved. The CDR3 sequence is 12 residues long. From germline, CDR1 is SGDLS and CDR2 YYNGEE. Trimming shortened V by 0 bases and J by 8 bases, and 7 bases separated the two germline ends. CDR3 in DNA: TGTGCCAGCAGCGTAGAGCCGGGTACGCAGTATTTT. Its protein is CASSVEPGTQYF.

V usage is TRBV27 and J usage is TRBJ1-1, with TRBD1 identical over 8 bases. Germline lookup yields CDR1 MNHEY and CDR2 SMNVEV (reference sequence). The CDR3 consists of 15 residues. V lost 0 bases to trimming and J lost 3 bases; unmatched junction nucleotides: 3. The CDR3 sequence: CASSLSGQGHTEAFF. The CDR3 DNA sequence: TGTGCCAGCAGTTTATCTGGACAGGGACACACTGAAGCTTTCTTT.

V and J are TRBV7-6 and TRBJ2-5, with no clear D. This CDR3 comprises 15 residues. The germline gives CDR1 SGHVS, CDR2 FNYEAQ. V was shortened by 1 base and J by 0 bases, with 9 bases between the two germline ends. The CDR3 DNA follows: TGTGCCAGCAGCTTAGTGCCCGGGTACCAAGAGACCCAGTACTTC. Translating gives CASSLVPGYQETQYF.

The chain has TRBV3-1 (or the pseudogene TRBV3-2) and TRBJ2-1; 11 positions agree with TRBD2. The CDR3 extends over 17 amino acids. CDR1 is LGHDT, CDR2 YNNKEL, per germline (reference sequence). Trimming removed 4 bases from V and 7 bases from J; junction bases left unmatched: 12. In DNA form, the CDR3 reads TGTGCCAGCAGCCCTCAGGGGACTAGCGGTCCTCGGAATGAGCAGTTCTTC. Residues: CASSPQGTSGPRNEQFF.

The gene calls are TRBV24-1 and TRBJ1-2; no clear D gene. The germline CDR1 and CDR2 sequences are KGHDR and SFDVKD. Trimming left V 2 bases short and J 9 bases short, with 9 bases between. This CDR3 contains 12 residues. In DNA, the CDR3 is TGTGCCACCAGTGATTCCCGGGTACGCTACACCTTC. This encodes CATSDSRVRYTF.

The V and J genes are TRBV6-5 and TRBJ1-1, with TRBD1 matching 7 bases. The CDR3 has 15 amino acids. With 4 bases clipped from V and 4 bases from J, the junction kept 9 bases outside the gene matches. Germline CDR1 and CDR2: MNHEY and SVGAGI. This CDR3 is CASSFEGAGATEAFF. CDR3 nucleotide sequence: TGTGCCAGCAGTTTTGAGGGGGCAGGGGCCACTGAAGCTTTCTTT.

This clone has a single count. In DNA, the CDR3 is TGTGCCAGCAGTTATCAAGGGACAGGGGGCGGCTACACCTTC. As protein: CASSYQGTGGGYTF. The rearrangement joins TRBV6-5 to TRBJ1-2, with TRBD1 matching over 12 bases. This CDR3 is built from 14 residues. Unmatched junction bases numbered 4, after V lost 3 bases and J lost 8 bases. Germline loops: CDR1 MNHEY, CDR2 SVGAGI.

The V and J genes are TRBV3-1 (or the pseudogene TRBV3-2) and TRBJ1-2; TRBD1 aligns across 7 bases. The CDR3 sequence is 14 residues long. Germline V lookup: CDR1 LGHDT, CDR2 YNNKEL (reference sequence). J lost 8 bases, V lost 3 bases, and 9 bases had no gene match. The CDR3 DNA is TGTGCCAGCAGCCACCGGGAGGGGGCCTGGGGCTACACCTTC. Residues: CASSHREGAWGYTF.

Here the CDR3 reads CSVEGGFNTEAFF. CDR3 in DNA: TGCAGCGTTGAGGGGGGATTTAACACTGAAGCTTTCTTT. J is TRBJ1-1 and V is TRBV29-1, with D maybe TRBD1 (5 bases). CDR1 and CDR2 from the germline V gene are SQVTM and ANQGSEA. Trimming pared 3 bases from V and 2 bases from J, leaving 10 bases between. This CDR3 spans 13 amino acids.

The CDR3 DNA sequence: TGTGTATGCAGGGGCTCCTTCTATGGCTACACCTTC. It specifies CVCRGSFYGYTF. The J gene is TRBJ1-2, the V gene TRBV30, with D maybe TRBD1 (6 bases). The CDR3 consists of 12 residues. Germline V lookup: CDR1 GTSNPN, CDR2 SVGIG (reference sequence).

The chain carries TRBV5-4 and TRBJ1-6; D not resolved. Germline CDR1 reads SGHNT; CDR2 reads YYREEE (reference sequence). V lost 1 base and J 9 bases, leaving 5 bases between the germline ends. This CDR3 has 12 residues. This CDR3 reads CASSLPGSPLHF. The CDR3 DNA reads as TGTGCCAGCAGCTTGCCAGGTTCACCCCTCCACTTT.

The rearrangement links TRBV6-5 to TRBJ2-5; perhaps TRBD1 as D (6 bases). From germline, CDR1 is MNHEY and CDR2 SVGAGI. Trimming shortened V by 5 bases and J by 3 bases, and 16 bases separated the two germline ends. The CDR3 length is 15 residues. The CDR3 DNA is TGTGCCAGCAGTAAAACCGGACAGACCAAAGAGACCCAGTACTTC. As protein: CASSKTGQTKETQYF.

This chain links TRBV19 with TRBJ1-4, with D tentatively TRBD1 (6 bases). CDR3 length: 14 amino acids. In germline, CDR1 is LNHDA, CDR2 SQIVND (reference sequence). The V end lost 0 bases, the J end lost 12 bases, and 14 bases lay between the germline ends. DNA for the CDR3: TGTGCCAGTAGTATAGATTGGACAGTCGCTCAACTGTTTTTT. It encodes CASSIDWTVAQLFF.

This clone was recorded once. The V and J genes are TRBV2 and TRBJ1-1, with 8 bases that match TRBD1. The trim removed 10 bases at V and 0 bases at J, leaving 4 bases unmatched. The CDR3 has 13 residues. Germline CDR1 is SNHLY and CDR2 is FYNNEI. For the CDR3, the DNA is TGTGCCACCGACAGGGGAATGAACACTGAAGCTTTCTTT. Its translation is CATDRGMNTEAFF.

The chain carries TRBV24-1 and TRBJ2-5; D might be TRBD1 (6 bases). CDR1 KGHDR and CDR2 SFDVKD come from the germline V gene. The V and J ends lost 4 bases and 1 base respectively, with 12 bases between them. The CDR3 runs to 15 residues. The CDR3 coding sequence is TGTGCCACCAGTGAGGCATCGGACAGCCAAGAGACCCAGTACTTC. It encodes CATSEASDSQETQYF.

This clone was observed a single time. V is TRBV6-5 and J is TRBJ2-1; 12 nucleotides match TRBD2. This CDR3 has 15 residues. The J segment lost 6 bases and the V segment lost 6 bases, leaving 6 bases of the junction unmatched. Germline lookup yields CDR1 MNHEY and CDR2 SVGAGI. The CDR3 reads CASSPGLAGLNEQFF. CDR3 DNA: TGTGCCAGCAGCCCAGGACTAGCGGGACTCAATGAGCAGTTCTTC.

The chain employs TRBV21-1 and TRBJ2-7; the table's D call, TRBD1, was not checked against the DNA. TRBV21-1 has pseudogene status. The CDR3 is 16 residues long. CDR3 sequence reads: CASSGLEGAFDYEQYF. CDR3 nucleotide sequence: TGTGCCAGCAGCGGGCTTGAGGGGGCGTTCGATTACGAGCAGTACTTC.

This sequence joins TRBV2 and TRBJ1-2, with TRBD1 matching over 7 bases. The CDR3 contains 14 residues. Germline values: CDR1 SNHLY, CDR2 FYNNEI. The J segment lost 7 bases and the V segment lost 6 bases, leaving 11 bases of the junction unmatched. Here the CDR3 reads CASRPTGIIFGYTF. In nucleotides, the CDR3 is TGTGCCAGCAGACCGACAGGGATCATATTTGGCTACACCTTC.

The CDR3 DNA follows: TGTGCCAGCAGCTGGCGGGGCATCGAGGAGCAGTACTTC. It is translated as CASSWRGIEEQYF. The chain joins TRBV5-4 to TRBJ2-7; TRBD2 might be the D (6 bases). V gave up 3 bases and J gave up 7 bases, with 14 bases separating them. The CDR3 loop spans 13 amino acids. CDR1 and CDR2 from the germline V gene are SGHNT and YYREEE (reference sequence).

The V and J genes are TRBV7-9 and TRBJ2-3; D may be TRBD1 (6 bases). The CDR3 runs to 14 residues. Germline V CDR1 and CDR2: SEHNR, FQNEAQ (reference sequence). Trimming shortened V by 5 bases and J by 4 bases, and 13 bases separated the two germline ends. The CDR3 sequence is CASSRQGFPDTQYF. CDR3 sequence (DNA): TGTGCCAGCAGCCGTCAGGGGTTCCCAGATACGCAGTATTTT.

This chain uses TRBV9 with TRBJ2-3, with D perhaps matching TRBD2 (6 bases). Germline V lookup: CDR1 SGDLS, CDR2 YYNGEE. Trimming stripped 4 bases from V and 1 base from J, with 13 bases between. The CDR3 loop spans 15 amino acids. This CDR3 reads CASSQGLLGTDTQYF. CDR3 bases: TGTGCCAGCAGCCAGGGACTCCTCGGCACAGATACGCAGTATTTT.